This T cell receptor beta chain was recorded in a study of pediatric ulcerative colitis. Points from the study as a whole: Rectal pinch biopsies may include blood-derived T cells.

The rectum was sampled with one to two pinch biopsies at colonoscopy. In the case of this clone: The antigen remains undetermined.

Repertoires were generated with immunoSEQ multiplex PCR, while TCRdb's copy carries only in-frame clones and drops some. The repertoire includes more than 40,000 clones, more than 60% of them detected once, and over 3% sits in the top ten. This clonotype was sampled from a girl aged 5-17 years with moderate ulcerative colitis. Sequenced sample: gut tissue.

CDR3 in DNA: TGTGCCAGCAGCAGCCGTATCGTTGGCGGGACAGGCGCGAACACCGGGGAGCTGTTTTTT. Translating gives CASSSRIVGGTGANTGELFF. This chain uses TRBV11-3 with TRBJ2-2; 8 nucleotides line up with TRBD1. CDR3 length equals 20 residues. CDR1 SGHNT and CDR2 YENEEA come from the germline V gene. Trimming removed 5 bases from V and 0 bases from J; junction bases left unmatched: 17.